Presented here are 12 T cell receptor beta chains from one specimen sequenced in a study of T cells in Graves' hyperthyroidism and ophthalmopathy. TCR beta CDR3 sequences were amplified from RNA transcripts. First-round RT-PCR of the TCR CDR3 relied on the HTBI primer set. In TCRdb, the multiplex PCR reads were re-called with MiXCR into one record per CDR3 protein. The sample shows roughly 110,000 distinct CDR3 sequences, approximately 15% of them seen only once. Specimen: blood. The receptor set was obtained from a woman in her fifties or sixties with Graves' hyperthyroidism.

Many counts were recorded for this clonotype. The CDR3 sequence is CATAIGVRHEQYV. The CDR3 nucleotides are TGTGCCACCGCCATAGGGGTTCGCCACGAGCAGTACGTC. J is TRBJ2-7 and V is TRBV6-1; D may be TRBD1 (5 bases). The CDR3 length is 13 residues. The V end lost 10 bases, the J end lost 5 bases, and 18 bases lay between the germline ends. CDR1 is MNHNS and CDR2 is SASEGT in the germline V gene.

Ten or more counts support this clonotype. DNA for the CDR3: TGTGCCAGCAGTGAAGAAGGTGGGAGTGCAAACAATGAGCAGTTCTTC. Protein product: CASSEEGGSANNEQFF. This chain uses TRBV2 with TRBJ2-1; possibly TRBD2 for D (5 bases). The CDR3 extends over 16 amino acids. Per the germline V gene, CDR1 is SNHLY and CDR2 is FYNNEI. The V end was cut by 1 base, the J end by 5 bases, with 15 bases between.

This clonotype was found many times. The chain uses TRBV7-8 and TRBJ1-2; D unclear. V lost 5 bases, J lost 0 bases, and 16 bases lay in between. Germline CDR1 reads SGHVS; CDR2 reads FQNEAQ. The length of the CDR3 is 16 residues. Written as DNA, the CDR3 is TGTGCCAGCAGCCCTTACGTGGCCAGAACTAACTATGGCTACACCTTC. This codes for CASSPYVARTNYGYTF.

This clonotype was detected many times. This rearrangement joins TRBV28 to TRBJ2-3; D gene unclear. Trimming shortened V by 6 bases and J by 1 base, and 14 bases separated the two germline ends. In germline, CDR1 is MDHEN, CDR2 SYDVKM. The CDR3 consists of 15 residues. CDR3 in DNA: TGTGCCAGCAGCGCCACAAGAGTGGGCACAGATACGCAGTATTTT. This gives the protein CASSATRVGTDTQYF. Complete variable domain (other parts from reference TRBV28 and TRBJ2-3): DVKVTQSSRYLVKRTGEKVFLECVQDMDHENMFWYRQDPGLGLRLIYFSYDVKMKEKGDIPEGYSVSREKKERFSLILESASTNQTSMYLCASSATRVGTDTQYFGPGTRLTVL.

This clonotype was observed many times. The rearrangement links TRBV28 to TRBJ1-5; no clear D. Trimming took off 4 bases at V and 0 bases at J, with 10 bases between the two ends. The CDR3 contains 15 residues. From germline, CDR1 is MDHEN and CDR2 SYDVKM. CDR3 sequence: CASSSPRDSNQPQHF. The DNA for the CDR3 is TGTGCCAGCAGTTCCCCACGGGATAGCAATCAGCCCCAGCATTTT.

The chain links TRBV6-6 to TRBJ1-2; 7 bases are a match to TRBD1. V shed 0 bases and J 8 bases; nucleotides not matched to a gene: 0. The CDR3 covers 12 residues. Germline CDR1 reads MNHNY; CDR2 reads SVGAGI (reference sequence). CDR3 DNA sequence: TGTGCCAGCAGTTACTCGACAGGGGGCTACACCTTC. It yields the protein CASSYSTGGYTF.

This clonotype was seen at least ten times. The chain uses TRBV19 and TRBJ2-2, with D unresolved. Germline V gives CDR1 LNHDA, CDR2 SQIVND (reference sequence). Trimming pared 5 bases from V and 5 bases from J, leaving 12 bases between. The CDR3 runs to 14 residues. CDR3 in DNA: TGTGCCAGTAGTTGGTATGATTGGACCGGGGAGCTGTTTTTT. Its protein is CASSWYDWTGELFF.

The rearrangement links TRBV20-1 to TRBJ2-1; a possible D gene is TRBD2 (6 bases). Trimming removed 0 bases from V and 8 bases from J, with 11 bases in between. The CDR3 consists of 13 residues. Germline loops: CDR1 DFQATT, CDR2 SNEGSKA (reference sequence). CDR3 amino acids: CSAREAGGDEQFF. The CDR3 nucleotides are TGCAGTGCTAGAGAAGCGGGTGGTGATGAGCAGTTCTTC.

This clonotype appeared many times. CDR3 sequence: CASSQARGSDTQYF. The CDR3 nucleotides read TGTGCCAGCAGCCAAGCCAGGGGGTCAGATACGCAGTATTTT. This chain joins TRBV6-1 and TRBJ2-3, with 7 bases that match TRBD1. The V gene's germline CDR1 is MNHNS and CDR2 SASEGT. This CDR3 comprises 14 residues. The V gene end was trimmed by 6 bases and the J gene end by 4 bases; junction bases not matched to a gene: 7.

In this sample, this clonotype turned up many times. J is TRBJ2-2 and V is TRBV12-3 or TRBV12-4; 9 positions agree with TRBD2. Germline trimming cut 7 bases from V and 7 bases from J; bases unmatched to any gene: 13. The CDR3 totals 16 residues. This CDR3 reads CASTYSGGRADGELFF. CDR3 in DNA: TGTGCCAGCACCTATTCAGGCGGGAGGGCCGACGGGGAGCTGTTTTTT.

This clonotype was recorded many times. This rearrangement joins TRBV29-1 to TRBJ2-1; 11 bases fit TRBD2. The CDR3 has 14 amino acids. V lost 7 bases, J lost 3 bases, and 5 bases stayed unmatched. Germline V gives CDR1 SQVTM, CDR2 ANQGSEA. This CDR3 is CSALTSGVYNEQFF. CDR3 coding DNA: TGCAGCGCCCTGACTAGCGGGGTCTACAATGAGCAGTTCTTC.

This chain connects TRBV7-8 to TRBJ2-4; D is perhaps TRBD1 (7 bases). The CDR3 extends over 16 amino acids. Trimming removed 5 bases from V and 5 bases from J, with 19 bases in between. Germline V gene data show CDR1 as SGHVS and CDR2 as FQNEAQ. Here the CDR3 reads CASSTLTGRDENIQYF. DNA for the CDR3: TGTGCCAGCAGCACCCTGACAGGGCGGGACGAAAACATTCAGTACTTC.